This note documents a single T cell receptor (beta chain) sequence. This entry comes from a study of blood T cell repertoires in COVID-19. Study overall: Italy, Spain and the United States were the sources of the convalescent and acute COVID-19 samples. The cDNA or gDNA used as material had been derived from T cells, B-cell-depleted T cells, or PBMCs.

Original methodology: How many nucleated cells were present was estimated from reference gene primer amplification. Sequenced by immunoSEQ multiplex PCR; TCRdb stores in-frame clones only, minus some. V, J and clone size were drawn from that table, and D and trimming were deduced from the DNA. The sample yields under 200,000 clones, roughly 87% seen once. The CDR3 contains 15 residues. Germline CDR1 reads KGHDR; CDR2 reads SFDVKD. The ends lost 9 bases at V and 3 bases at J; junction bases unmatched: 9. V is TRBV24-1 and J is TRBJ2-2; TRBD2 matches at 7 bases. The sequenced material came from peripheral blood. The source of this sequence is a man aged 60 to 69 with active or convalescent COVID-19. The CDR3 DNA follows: TGTGCCACCGGGGGGGACGGAGCGGACACCGGGGAGCTGTTTTTT. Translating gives CATGGDGADTGELFF.